The 6 T cell receptor beta chains below were found in one sample sequenced in a study of blood T cell repertoires in COVID-19. Clones were sequenced by immunoSEQ multiplex PCR, and TCRdb holds only the in-frame ones, with some missing. The data hold approximately 140,000 clones, with approximately 85% observed a single time. Specimen: PBMCs or T cells enriched from blood (not recorded which). The receptor source for this set is a woman aged 50 to 65 with acute COVID-19.

This clone has just one count. The J gene is TRBJ1-4, the V gene TRBV27; D unclear. CDR3 size: 15 residues. Trimming left V 5 bases short and J 5 bases short, with 15 bases between. Germline CDR1 reads MNHEY; CDR2 reads SMNVEV (reference sequence). The CDR3 sequence: CASSPERRENEKLFF. The CDR3 region has the DNA TGTGCCAGCAGTCCGGAACGAAGGGAGAATGAAAAACTGTTTTTT.

V is TRBV12-5 and J is TRBJ2-1; D perhaps matches TRBD2 (6 bases). Germline assignment: CDR1 LGHNT and CDR2 FRNRAP. CDR3 length equals 12 residues. V gave up 4 bases and J gave up 10 bases, with 11 bases separating them. Here the CDR3 DNA reads TGTGCTAGTGGTTCCCCGGGGGAGGAGCAGTTCTTC. It yields the protein CASGSPGEEQFF.

The chain recombines TRBV6-6 with TRBJ2-7, with 8 positions matching TRBD1. The CDR3 has 15 amino acids. The junction had 4 bases not matched to a gene; V was cut back by 2 bases and J by 1 base. The germline V gene has CDR1 MNHNY and CDR2 SVGAGI (reference sequence). As DNA, the CDR3 is TGTGCCAGCAGTTACCAAGGACAGGGTTCCTACGAGCAGTACTTC. Its translation: CASSYQGQGSYEQYF.

V gene TRBV11-3 combines with J gene TRBJ2-7; D perhaps matches TRBD1 (6 bases). The CDR3 contains 15 residues. Germline V gene sequence: CDR1 SGHNT, CDR2 YENEEA. V lost 0 bases and J lost 9, with 18 bases in between. CDR3 sequence reads: CASSLESGGGIWQYF. The CDR3 DNA follows: TGTGCCAGCAGCTTAGAGTCTGGGGGCGGAATTTGGCAGTACTTC.

The rearrangement links TRBV28 to TRBJ1-2; D remains ambiguous. V dropped 6 bases and J dropped 3 bases, with 8 bases sitting between them. The CDR3 is 12 residues long. Per germline, CDR1 MDHEN and CDR2 SYDVKM. In nucleotides, the CDR3 is TGTGCCAGCAGCTCTCGGGACTATGGCTACACCTTC. Translation gives CASSSRDYGYTF.

V and J are TRBV28 and TRBJ1-6; TRBD1 matches at 8 bases. The V and J ends lost 10 bases and 8 bases, in that order; junction bases with no gene match: 16. CDR3 size: 16 residues. In germline, CDR1 is MDHEN, CDR2 SYDVKM. This chain's CDR3 is CAIRKVPGQVDSPLHF. The DNA for the CDR3 is TGTGCCATCCGAAAGGTTCCGGGACAGGTTGATTCACCCCTCCACTTT. Full variable domain (missing parts from reference TRBV28 and TRBJ1-6): DVKVTQSSRYLVKRTGEKVFLECVQDMDHENMFWYRQDPGLGLRLIYFSYDVKMKEKGDIPEGYSVSREKKERFSLILESASTNQTSMYLCAIRKVPGQVDSPLHFGNGTRLTVT.